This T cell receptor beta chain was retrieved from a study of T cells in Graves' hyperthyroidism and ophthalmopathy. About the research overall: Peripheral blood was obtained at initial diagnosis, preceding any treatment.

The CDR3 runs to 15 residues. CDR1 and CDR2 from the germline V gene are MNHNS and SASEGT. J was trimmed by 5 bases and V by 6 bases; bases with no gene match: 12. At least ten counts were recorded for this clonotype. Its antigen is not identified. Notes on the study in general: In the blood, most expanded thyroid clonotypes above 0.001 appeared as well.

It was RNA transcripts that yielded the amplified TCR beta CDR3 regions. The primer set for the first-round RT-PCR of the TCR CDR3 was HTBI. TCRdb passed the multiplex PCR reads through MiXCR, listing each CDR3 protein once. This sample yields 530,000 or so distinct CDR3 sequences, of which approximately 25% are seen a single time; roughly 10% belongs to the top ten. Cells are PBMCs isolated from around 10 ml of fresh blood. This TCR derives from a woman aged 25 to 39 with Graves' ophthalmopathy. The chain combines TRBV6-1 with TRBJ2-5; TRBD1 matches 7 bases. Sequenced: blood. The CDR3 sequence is CASSTDRSGLETQYF. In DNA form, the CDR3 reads TGTGCCAGCAGCACGGACAGGAGTGGTTTGGAGACCCAGTACTTC.